This is a list of T cell receptor beta chains from one sample in a study of a mutant IDH1 vaccine in newly diagnosed glioma. What these receptors recognize is not known. TCRdb's copy holds only in-frame clones and misses some; the assay was immunoSEQ multiplex PCR. The profile covers some 64,000 clones, with approximately 88% appearing a single time and approximately 9.5% taken by the ten largest. Sequenced here: PBMCs, sampled from a glioma patient whose treatment included an IDH1 peptide vaccine. All receptors come from a woman aged 50 to 60 with glioma. The CDR3 runs from the conserved cysteine through the conserved F or W. The D gene is left open where the match is weak. The size field is filled for only some rows; it gives once, few, many or a size class.

v_gene,abundance,d_gene,j_gene,len,CDR3aa,CDR3nt
TRBV10-3,.,.,TRBJ2-7,13,CAISGVQAYEQYF,TGTGCCATCAGTGGGGTCCAGGCCTACGAGCAGTACTTC
TRBV29-1,once,.,TRBJ1-5,13,CSVVKEPNQPQHF,TGCAGCGTTGTTAAAGAACCCAATCAGCCCCAGCATTTT
TRBV19,.,.,TRBJ1-1,12,CASSIGTSEAFF,TGTGCCAGTAGTATTGGGACGTCTGAAGCTTTCTTT
TRBV15,.,.,TRBJ2-7,12,CATSRDRHEQYF,TGTGCCACCAGCAGAGATAGGCACGAGCAGTACTTC
TRBV29-1,.,TRBD1,TRBJ1-1,14,CSGGSDRGNTEAFF,TGCAGCGGGGGGAGCGACAGGGGAAACACTGAAGCTTTCTTT
TRBV2,.,TRBD1,TRBJ1-5,15,CASSARTGGNQPQHF,TGTGCCAGCAGTGCCCGGACAGGGGGCAATCAGCCCCAGCATTTT
TRBV5-4,.,.,TRBJ1-4,13,CASSSGGAKELFF,TGTGCCAGCAGCTCGGGGGGGGCAAAAGAACTGTTTTTT
TRBV14,.,.,TRBJ2-7,15,CASSQVGLTPYEQYF,TGTGCCAGCAGCCAAGTGGGACTCACTCCGTACGAGCAGTACTTC
TRBV5-4,.,.,TRBJ1-1,14,CASSLGAGYTEAFF,TGTGCCAGCAGCTTGGGGGCAGGTTACACTGAAGCTTTCTTT
TRBV5-1,.,TRBD1,TRBJ2-1,13,CASSRDRDNEQFF,TGCGCCAGCAGCCGGGACAGGGACAATGAGCAGTTCTTC
TRBV5-1,.,.,TRBJ1-6,16,CASSLAGPTVMAPLHF,TGCGCCAGCAGCTTGGCCGGACCCACGGTTATGGCACCCCTCCACTTT
TRBV19,.,.,TRBJ2-5,11,CASRAGETQYF,TGTGCCAGTAGGGCGGGGGAGACCCAGTACTTC
TRBV7-9,.,.,TRBJ2-7,14,CASSPRSSSYEQYF,TGTGCCAGCAGCCCCAGGAGCAGCTCCTACGAGCAGTACTTC
TRBV6-1,.,.,TRBJ1-4,13,CATLRRSNEKLFF,TGTGCCACCCTTAGACGGAGTAATGAAAAACTGTTTTTT